This T cell receptor (beta chain) stems from a study of T cell responses to AZD1222 COVID-19 vaccine. Study outcomes and limitations: The study identified only five or six AZD1222 recipients as seropositive at baseline. Reportedly, nearly half the spike-specific TCRs target unmutated variant regions.

With respect to this clone: Its specificity is unknown. At one of its ends the junction is not consistent with the germline gene, which may arise from a read error.

Assay used: immunoSEQ multiplex PCR; TCRdb lists only in-frame clones, some missing. This table has 79,000 or so clones, approximately 80% appearing once. The CDR3 has 13 amino acids. CDR1 and CDR2 from the germline V gene are SGHAT and FQNNGV. The source was peripheral blood, collected 28 days after the second dose of the MenACWY control vaccine. The rearrangement links TRBV11-2 to TRBJ2-3; 8 nucleotides match TRBD2. This sequence was found in an adult who received the MenACWY meningococcal vaccine as a control. The CDR3 DNA is TGTGCCTGCAGCGGGAGAGGAACAGATACGCAGTATTTT. This sequence encodes CACSGRGTDTQYF. Full variable domain (missing parts from reference TRBV11-2 and TRBJ2-3): EAGVAQSPRYKIIEKRQSVAFWCNPISGHATLYWYQQILGQGPKLLIQFQNNGVVDDSQLPKDRFSAERLKGVDSTLKIQPAKLEDSAVYLCACSGRGTDTQYFGPGTRLTVL.